These 15 T cell receptor beta chains share one sample of origin, sequenced in a study of identical twins. From the 5' RACE reads, TCRdb called clonotypes with MiXCR, one entry per CDR3 protein. The table has roughly 470,000 distinct CDR3 sequences, 14% seen once. The sample was also linked to a second study, of yellow fever vaccine responses in identical twins.

The sequenced sample consisted of CD4+ T cells sorted from blood. These receptors were collected from a young woman in good health.

The chain links TRBV2 to TRBJ2-1, with 8 bases lining up with TRBD1. The J segment lost 7 bases and the V segment lost 6 bases, leaving 8 bases of the junction unmatched. The CDR3 consists of 14 residues. The germline gives CDR1 SNHLY, CDR2 FYNNEI. The CDR3 is CASRDRVGQNEQFF. The CDR3 DNA follows: TGTGCCAGCAGGGACAGGGTTGGCCAAAATGAGCAGTTCTTC.

The J gene is TRBJ2-4, the V gene TRBV20-1; 9 positions match TRBD2. Per the germline V gene, CDR1 is DFQATT and CDR2 is SNEGSKA (reference sequence). Trimming at V came to 5 bases and at J to 8 bases, leaving 7 bases not matched to a gene. The CDR3 is 13 amino acids. In nucleotides, the CDR3 is TGCAGTGCTGGCGAGGCGGGGGGGGACATTCAGTACTTC. As protein: CSAGEAGGDIQYF.

The rearrangement joins TRBV5-4 to TRBJ2-7, with TRBD2 as a possible D gene (5 bases). Trimming pared 2 bases from V and 0 bases from J, leaving 12 bases between. Germline CDR1 SGHNT, CDR2 YYREEE (reference sequence). This CDR3 region has 15 residues. Here the CDR3 DNA reads TGTGCCAGCAGCTTCCAAGGACTCCCCTCCTACGAGCAGTACTTC. Translated: CASSFQGLPSYEQYF.

This clonotype has a handful of counts. The chain has TRBV7-2 and TRBJ1-2, with D possibly matching TRBD1 (6 bases). The CDR3 has 14 residues. The germline CDR1 and CDR2 sequences are SGHTA and FQGNSA. Trimming pared 5 bases from V and 7 bases from J, leaving 17 bases between. The CDR3 protein is CASSPDILGGGYTF. Written as DNA, the CDR3 is TGTGCCAGCAGCCCCGACATCTTAGGGGGTGGCTACACCTTC.

V usage is TRBV15 and J usage is TRBJ2-7; the D gene is possibly TRBD2 (6 bases). V was cut by 0 bases and J by 2 bases, with 14 bases left in between. This CDR3 has 16 residues. The germline V gene encodes CDR1 LNHNV and CDR2 YYDKDF (reference sequence). The chain's CDR3 is CATSRDSGRRAYEQYF. The CDR3 DNA reads as TGTGCCACCAGCAGAGACAGCGGGCGGAGGGCCTACGAGCAGTACTTC.

This clonotype was counted only a few times. The chain recombines TRBV4-2 with TRBJ2-3; 9 positions agree with TRBD2. CDR1 is LGHNA, CDR2 YNFKEQ, per germline. CDR3 size: 16 residues. V shed 0 bases, J shed 2 bases, and the junction held 3 bases outside the gene matches. The CDR3 DNA is TGTGCCAGCAGCCAAGATGGCGGGAGGGCCACAGATACGCAGTATTTT. Protein: CASSQDGGRATDTQYF.

This clonotype was detected a few times. V is TRBV7-8 and J is TRBJ2-7; D gene ambiguous. The CDR3 covers 12 residues. Trimming took 2 bases from V and 9 from J, leaving 11 bases between them. Germline lookup yields CDR1 SGHVS and CDR2 FQNEAQ. The CDR3 DNA reads as TGTGCCAGCAGCTTAATGAAGGGTCTGCAGTACTTC. Translating gives CASSLMKGLQYF.

This clonotype was seen a few times. The chain joins TRBV4-3 to TRBJ2-2, with D perhaps assigned TRBD1 or TRBD2 (7 bases each). CDR1 and CDR2 from the germline V gene are LGHNA and YSLEER. CDR3 size: 16 residues. The V and J ends lost 4 bases and 4 bases respectively, with 16 bases between them. The DNA of the CDR3 is TGCGCCAGCAGCCCCCGGGGGGCAGGGGGCACCGGGGAGCTGTTTTTT. Its protein is CASSPRGAGGTGELFF.

The gene calls are TRBV6-1 and TRBJ1-2; a possible D gene is TRBD1 (5 bases). The CDR3 has 13 residues. The germline gives CDR1 MNHNS, CDR2 SASEGT. V lost 6 bases and J 2 bases, leaving 10 bases between the germline ends. CDR3 nucleotides: TGTGCCAGCAGGCCGGGGCGAAACTATGGCTACACCTTC. Amino acid sequence: CASRPGRNYGYTF.

The rearrangement joins TRBV5-1 to TRBJ1-2; no clear D. Germline V gene sequence: CDR1 SGHRS, CDR2 YFSETQ. The CDR3 runs to 14 residues. Deletions cut 5 bases from V and 6 bases from J, with 17 bases between. CDR3 nucleotide sequence: TGCGCCAGCAGTCCGGTATCAGGCGGCGATGGCTACACCTTC. Protein: CASSPVSGGDGYTF.

This clonotype was seen a handful of times. J is TRBJ2-3 and V is TRBV12-3 or TRBV12-4; 9 nucleotides line up with TRBD1. The CDR3 spans 16 residues. The trim removed 6 bases at V and 5 bases at J, leaving 12 bases unmatched. The CDR3 protein is CASSHKIGTGKDTQYF. CDR3 coding DNA: TGTGCCAGCAGCCATAAGATCGGGACAGGGAAAGATACGCAGTATTTT.

The chain is built from TRBV10-1 and TRBJ2-1; 9 nucleotides line up with TRBD1. V shed 1 base, J shed 5 bases, and the junction held 6 bases outside the gene matches. The V gene's germline CDR1 is WNHNN and CDR2 SYGVQD (reference sequence). The CDR3 sequence is 16 residues long. CDR3 in amino acids: CASSEYPGQGDNEQFF. The CDR3 DNA reads as TGCGCCAGCAGTGAGTACCCGGGACAGGGAGACAATGAGCAGTTCTTC.

The gene calls are TRBV7-2 and TRBJ2-7; TRBD2 is a possible D gene (5 bases). CDR3 length: 11 residues. Germline V gives CDR1 SGHTA, CDR2 FQGNSA. Trimming left V 7 bases short and J 11 bases short, with 15 bases between. CDR3 bases: TGTGCCAGCACTCTACGGGGAGCCAAGTACTTC. This translates into CASTLRGAKYF.

This clonotype was seen a few times. The V gene is TRBV20-1, the J gene TRBJ2-3; tentatively, D is TRBD1 or TRBD2 (5 bases each). Trimming left V 5 bases short and J 2 bases short, with 20 bases between. Germline V CDR1 and CDR2: DFQATT, SNEGSKA (reference sequence). This CDR3 is 16 amino acids long. The CDR3 DNA is TGCAGTGCTTCGCATTCGAGGGGCTCGGTCACAGATACGCAGTATTTT. This sequence encodes CSASHSRGSVTDTQYF.

V is TRBV24-1 and J is TRBJ2-4; 9 bases fit TRBD2. The germline gives CDR1 KGHDR, CDR2 SFDVKD. V shed 4 bases, J shed 3 bases, and the junction held 6 bases outside the gene matches. This CDR3 has 16 amino acids. The CDR3 coding sequence is TGTGCCACCAGTGACCCTAGCGGGGAAGGCAAAAACATTCAGTACTTC. Translation: CATSDPSGEGKNIQYF.